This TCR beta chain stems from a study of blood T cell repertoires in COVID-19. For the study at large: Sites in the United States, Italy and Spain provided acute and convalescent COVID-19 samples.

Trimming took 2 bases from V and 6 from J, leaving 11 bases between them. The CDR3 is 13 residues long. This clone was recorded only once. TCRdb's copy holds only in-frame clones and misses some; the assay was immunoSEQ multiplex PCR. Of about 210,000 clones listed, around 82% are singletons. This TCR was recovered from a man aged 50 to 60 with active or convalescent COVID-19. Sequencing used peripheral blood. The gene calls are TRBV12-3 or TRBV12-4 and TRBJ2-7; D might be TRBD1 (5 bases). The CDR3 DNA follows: TGTGCCAGCAGTTTACAGGGTGGCGCCGAGCAGTACTTC. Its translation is CASSLQGGAEQYF.